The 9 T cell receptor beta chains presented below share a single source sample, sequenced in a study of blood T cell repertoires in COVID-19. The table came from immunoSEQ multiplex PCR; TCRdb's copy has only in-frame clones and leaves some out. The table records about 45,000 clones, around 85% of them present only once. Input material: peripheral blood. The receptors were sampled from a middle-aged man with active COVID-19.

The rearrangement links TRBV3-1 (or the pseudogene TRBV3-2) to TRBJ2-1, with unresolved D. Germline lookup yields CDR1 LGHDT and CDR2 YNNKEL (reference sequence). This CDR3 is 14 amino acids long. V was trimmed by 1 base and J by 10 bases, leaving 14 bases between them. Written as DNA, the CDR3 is TGTGCCAGCAGCCAAGGACCCTTACAGCTAGAGCAGTTCTTC. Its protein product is CASSQGPLQLEQFF.

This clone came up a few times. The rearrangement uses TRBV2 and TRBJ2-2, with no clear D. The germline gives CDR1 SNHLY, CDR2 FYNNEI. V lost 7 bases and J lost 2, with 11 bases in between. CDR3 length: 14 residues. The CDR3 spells CASTQTRNTGELFF. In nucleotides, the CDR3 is TGTGCCAGCACGCAAACAAGAAACACCGGGGAGCTGTTTTTT.

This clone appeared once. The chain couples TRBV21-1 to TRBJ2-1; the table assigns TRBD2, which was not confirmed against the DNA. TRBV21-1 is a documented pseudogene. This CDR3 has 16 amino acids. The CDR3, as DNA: TGTGCCAGCAGCAAAGATTCGCGGGAGGGCTACAATGAGCAGTTCTTC. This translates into CASSKDSREGYNEQFF.

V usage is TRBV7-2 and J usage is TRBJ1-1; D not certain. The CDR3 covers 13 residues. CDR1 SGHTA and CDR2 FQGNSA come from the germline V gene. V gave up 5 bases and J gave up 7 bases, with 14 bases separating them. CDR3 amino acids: CASSRRELHEAFF. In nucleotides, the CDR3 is TGTGCCAGCAGCCGACGGGAACTCCATGAAGCTTTCTTT.

The CDR3 reads CASSLAPGANTEAFF. CDR3 DNA sequence: TGCGCCAGCAGCTTGGCGCCAGGGGCGAACACTGAAGCTTTCTTT. The V and J genes are TRBV5-1 and TRBJ1-1; tentative D call: TRBD1 (6 bases). From germline, CDR1 is SGHRS and CDR2 YFSETQ. The CDR3 is 15 residues long. V dropped 0 bases and J dropped 1 base, with 10 bases sitting between them.

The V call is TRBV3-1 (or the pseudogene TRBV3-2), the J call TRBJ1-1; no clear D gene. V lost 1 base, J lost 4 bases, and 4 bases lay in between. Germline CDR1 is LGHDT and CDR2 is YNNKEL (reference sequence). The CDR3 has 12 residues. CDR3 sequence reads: CASSQVSTEAFF. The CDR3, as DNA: TGTGCCAGCAGCCAAGTTAGCACTGAAGCTTTCTTT.

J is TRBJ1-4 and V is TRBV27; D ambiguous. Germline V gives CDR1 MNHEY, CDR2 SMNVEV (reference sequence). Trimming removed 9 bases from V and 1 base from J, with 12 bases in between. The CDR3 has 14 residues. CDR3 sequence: CASAGLVTNEKLFF. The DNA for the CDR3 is TGTGCCAGTGCGGGGTTAGTAACTAATGAAAAACTGTTTTTT. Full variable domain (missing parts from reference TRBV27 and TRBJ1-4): EAQVTQNPRYLITVTGKKLTVTCSQNMNHEYMSWYRQDPGLGLRQIYYSMNVEVTDKGDVPEGYKVSRKEKRNFPLILESPSPNQTSLYFCASAGLVTNEKLFFGSGTQLSVL.

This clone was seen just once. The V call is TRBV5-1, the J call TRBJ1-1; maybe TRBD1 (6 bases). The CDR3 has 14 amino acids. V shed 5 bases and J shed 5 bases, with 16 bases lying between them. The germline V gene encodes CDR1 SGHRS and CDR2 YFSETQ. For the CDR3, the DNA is TGCGCCAGCAGGAAAACAGGGTTTGGAACTGAAGCTTTCTTT. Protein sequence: CASRKTGFGTEAFF.

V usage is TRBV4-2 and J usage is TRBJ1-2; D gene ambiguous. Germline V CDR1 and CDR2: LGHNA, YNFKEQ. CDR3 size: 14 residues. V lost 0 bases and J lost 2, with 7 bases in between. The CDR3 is CASSQDLQNYGYTF. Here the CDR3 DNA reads TGTGCCAGCAGCCAAGATCTGCAGAACTATGGCTACACCTTC.